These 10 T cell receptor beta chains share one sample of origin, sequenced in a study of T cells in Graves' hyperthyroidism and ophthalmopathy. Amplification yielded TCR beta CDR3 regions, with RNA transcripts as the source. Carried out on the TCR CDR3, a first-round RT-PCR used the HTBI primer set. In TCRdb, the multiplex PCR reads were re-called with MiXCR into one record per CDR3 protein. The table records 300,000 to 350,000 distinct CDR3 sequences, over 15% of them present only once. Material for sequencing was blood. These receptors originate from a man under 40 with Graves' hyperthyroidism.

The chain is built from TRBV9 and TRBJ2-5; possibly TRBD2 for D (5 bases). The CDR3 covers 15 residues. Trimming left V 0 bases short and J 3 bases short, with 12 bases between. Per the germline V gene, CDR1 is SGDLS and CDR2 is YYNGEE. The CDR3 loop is CASSVGGSSEETQYF. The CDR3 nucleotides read TGTGCCAGCAGCGTAGGGGGAAGTAGCGAAGAGACCCAGTACTTC.

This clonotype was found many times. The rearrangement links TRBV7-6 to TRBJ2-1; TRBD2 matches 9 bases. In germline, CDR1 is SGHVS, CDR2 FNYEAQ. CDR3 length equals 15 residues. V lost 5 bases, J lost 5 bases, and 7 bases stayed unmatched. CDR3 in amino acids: CASSPLAGHNNEQFF. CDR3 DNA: TGTGCCAGCAGCCCTCTAGCGGGACACAACAATGAGCAGTTCTTC.

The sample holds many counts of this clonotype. CDR3 residues: CASSYRGGAPRDTQYF. DNA for the CDR3: TGTGCCAGCAGTTACCGGGGAGGGGCGCCCCGAGATACGCAGTATTTT. V usage is TRBV6-6 and J usage is TRBJ2-3; 7 positions match TRBD2. Germline CDR1 reads MNHNY; CDR2 reads SVGAGI (reference sequence). J was trimmed by 5 bases and V by 2 bases; bases with no gene match: 10. The CDR3 contains 16 residues.

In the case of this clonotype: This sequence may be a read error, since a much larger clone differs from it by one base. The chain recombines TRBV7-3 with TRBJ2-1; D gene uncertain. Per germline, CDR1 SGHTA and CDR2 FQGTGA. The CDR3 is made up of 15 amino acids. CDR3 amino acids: CANSLIGSRNNEQFF. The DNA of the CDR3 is TGTGCCAACAGCTTAATCGGAAGTAGAAACAATGAGCAGTTCTTC.

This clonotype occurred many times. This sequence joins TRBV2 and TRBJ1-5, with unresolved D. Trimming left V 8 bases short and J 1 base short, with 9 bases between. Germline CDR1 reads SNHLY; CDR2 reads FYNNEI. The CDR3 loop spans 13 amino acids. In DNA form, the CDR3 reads TGTGCCAGCCGTGCGGACAGCAATCAGCCCCAGCATTTT. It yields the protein CASRADSNQPQHF.

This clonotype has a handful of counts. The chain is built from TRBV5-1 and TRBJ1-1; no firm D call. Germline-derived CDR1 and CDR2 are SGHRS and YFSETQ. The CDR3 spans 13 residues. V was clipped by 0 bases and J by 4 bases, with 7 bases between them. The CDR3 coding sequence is TGCGCCAGCAGCTTGGCCGCGAGCACTGAAGCTTTCTTT. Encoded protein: CASSLAASTEAFF.

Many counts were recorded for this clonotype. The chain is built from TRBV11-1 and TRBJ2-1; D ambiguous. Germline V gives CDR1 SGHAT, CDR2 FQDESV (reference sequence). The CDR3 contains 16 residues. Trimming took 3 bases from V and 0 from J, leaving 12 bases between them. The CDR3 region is CASSFQMVGSYNEQFF. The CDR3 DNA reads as TGTGCCAGCAGCTTTCAGATGGTGGGCTCCTACAATGAGCAGTTCTTC.

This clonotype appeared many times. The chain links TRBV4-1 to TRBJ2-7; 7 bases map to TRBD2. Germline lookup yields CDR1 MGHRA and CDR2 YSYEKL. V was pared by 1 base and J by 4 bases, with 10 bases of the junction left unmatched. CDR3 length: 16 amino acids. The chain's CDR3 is CASSQVWAGDSYEQYF. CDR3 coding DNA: TGCGCCAGCAGCCAAGTTTGGGCGGGAGACTCGTACGAGCAGTACTTC.

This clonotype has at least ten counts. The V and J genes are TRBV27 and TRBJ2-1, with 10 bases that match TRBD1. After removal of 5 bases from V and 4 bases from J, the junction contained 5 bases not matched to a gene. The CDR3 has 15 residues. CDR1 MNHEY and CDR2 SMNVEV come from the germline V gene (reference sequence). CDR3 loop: CASSTGTGVYNEQFF. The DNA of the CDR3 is TGTGCCAGCAGTACCGGGACAGGGGTTTACAATGAGCAGTTCTTC.

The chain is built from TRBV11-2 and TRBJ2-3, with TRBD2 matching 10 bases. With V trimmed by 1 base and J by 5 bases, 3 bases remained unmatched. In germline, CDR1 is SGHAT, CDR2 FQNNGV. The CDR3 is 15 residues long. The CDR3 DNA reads TGTGCCAGCAGCTTAGCTCCTAGCGGGAGAGATACGCAGTATTTT. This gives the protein CASSLAPSGRDTQYF.